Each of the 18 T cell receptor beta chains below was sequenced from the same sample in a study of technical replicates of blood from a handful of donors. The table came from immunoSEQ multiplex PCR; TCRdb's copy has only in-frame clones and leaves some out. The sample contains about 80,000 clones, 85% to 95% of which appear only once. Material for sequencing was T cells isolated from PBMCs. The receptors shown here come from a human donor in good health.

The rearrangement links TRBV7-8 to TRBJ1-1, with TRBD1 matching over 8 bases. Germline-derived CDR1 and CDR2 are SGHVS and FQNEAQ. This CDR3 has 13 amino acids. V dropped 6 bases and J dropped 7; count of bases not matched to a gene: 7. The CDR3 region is CASRLQGVDEAFF. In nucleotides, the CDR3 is TGTGCCAGCAGGTTACAGGGGGTGGATGAAGCTTTCTTT.

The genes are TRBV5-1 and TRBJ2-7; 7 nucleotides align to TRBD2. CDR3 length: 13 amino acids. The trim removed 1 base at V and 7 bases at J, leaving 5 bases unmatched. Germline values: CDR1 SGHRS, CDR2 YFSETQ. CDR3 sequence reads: CASSLRSGLEQYF. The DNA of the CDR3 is TGCGCCAGCAGCTTGAGATCGGGACTAGAGCAGTACTTC.

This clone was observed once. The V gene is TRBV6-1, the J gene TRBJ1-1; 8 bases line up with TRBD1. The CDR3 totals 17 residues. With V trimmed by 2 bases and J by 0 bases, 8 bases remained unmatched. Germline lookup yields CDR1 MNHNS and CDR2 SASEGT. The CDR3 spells CASSEPGQVWMNTEAFF. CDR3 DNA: TGTGCCAGCAGTGAACCGGGACAGGTATGGATGAACACTGAAGCTTTCTTT.

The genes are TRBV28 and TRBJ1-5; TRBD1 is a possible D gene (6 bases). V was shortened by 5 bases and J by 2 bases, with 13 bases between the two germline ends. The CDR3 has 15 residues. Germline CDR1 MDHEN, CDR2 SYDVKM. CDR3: CASSLQGKGNQPQHF. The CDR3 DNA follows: TGTGCCAGCAGTCTCCAGGGGAAGGGCAATCAGCCCCAGCATTTT.

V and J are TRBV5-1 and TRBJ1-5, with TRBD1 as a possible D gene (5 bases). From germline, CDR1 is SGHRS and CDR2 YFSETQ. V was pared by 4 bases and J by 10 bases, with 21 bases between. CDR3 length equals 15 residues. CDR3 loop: CASSPTGEGVIPQHF. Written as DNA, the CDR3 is TGCGCCAGCAGCCCAACAGGAGAAGGTGTCATCCCCCAGCATTTT.

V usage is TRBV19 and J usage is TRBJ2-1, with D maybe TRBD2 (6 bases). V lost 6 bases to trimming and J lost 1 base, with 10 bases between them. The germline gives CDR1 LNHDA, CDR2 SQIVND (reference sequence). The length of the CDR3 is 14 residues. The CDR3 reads CASSGRESYNEQFF. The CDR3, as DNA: TGTGCCAGTAGCGGGAGAGAATCCTACAATGAGCAGTTCTTC.

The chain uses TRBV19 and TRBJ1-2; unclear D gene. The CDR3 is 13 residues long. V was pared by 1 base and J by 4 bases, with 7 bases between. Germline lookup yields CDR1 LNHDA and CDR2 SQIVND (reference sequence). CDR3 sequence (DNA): TGTGCCAGTAGTATAGGACTCAGCTATGGCTACACCTTC. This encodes CASSIGLSYGYTF.

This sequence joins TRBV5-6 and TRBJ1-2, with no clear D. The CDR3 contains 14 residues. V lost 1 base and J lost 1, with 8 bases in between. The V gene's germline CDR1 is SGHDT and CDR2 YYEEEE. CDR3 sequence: CASSLIGVNYGYTF. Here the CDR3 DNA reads TGTGCCAGCAGCTTGATCGGAGTTAACTATGGCTACACCTTC. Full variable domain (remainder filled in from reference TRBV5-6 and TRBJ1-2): DAGVTQSPTHLIKTRGQQVTLRCSPKSGHDTVSWYQQALGQGPQFIFQYYEEEERQRGNFPDRFSGHQFPNYSSELNVNALLLGDSALYLCASSLIGVNYGYTFGSGTRLTVV.

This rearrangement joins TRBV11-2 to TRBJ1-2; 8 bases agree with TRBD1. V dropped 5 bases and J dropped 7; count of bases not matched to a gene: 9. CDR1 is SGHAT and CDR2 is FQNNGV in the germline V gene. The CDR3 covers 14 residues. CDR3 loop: CASSHRPGTGGYTF. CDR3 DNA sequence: TGTGCCAGCAGCCATAGACCAGGGACAGGTGGCTACACCTTC.

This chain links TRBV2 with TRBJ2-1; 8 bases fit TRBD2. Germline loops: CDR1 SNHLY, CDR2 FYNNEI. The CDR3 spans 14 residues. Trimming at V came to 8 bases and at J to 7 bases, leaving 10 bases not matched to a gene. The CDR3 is CASEVVAGLNEQFF. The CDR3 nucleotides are TGTGCCAGCGAAGTGGTAGCGGGACTAAATGAGCAGTTCTTC.

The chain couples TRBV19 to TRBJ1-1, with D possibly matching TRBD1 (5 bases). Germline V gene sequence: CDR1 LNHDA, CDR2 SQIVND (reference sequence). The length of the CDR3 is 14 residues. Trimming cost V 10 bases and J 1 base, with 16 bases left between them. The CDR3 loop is CATRGDRPNTEAFF. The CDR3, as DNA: TGTGCCACTCGGGGGGACCGCCCGAACACTGAAGCTTTCTTT.

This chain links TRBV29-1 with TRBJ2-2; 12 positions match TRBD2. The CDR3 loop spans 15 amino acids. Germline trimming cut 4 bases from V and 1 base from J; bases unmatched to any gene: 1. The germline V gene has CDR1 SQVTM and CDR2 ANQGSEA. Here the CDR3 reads CSVGLAGVNTGELFF. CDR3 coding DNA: TGCAGCGTTGGACTAGCGGGAGTGAACACCGGGGAGCTGTTTTTT.

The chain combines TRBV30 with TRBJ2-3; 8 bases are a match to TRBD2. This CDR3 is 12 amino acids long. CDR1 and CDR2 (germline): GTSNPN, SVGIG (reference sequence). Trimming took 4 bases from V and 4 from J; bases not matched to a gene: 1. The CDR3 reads CAWNGRADTQYF. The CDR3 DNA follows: TGTGCCTGGAACGGGAGGGCAGATACGCAGTATTTT.

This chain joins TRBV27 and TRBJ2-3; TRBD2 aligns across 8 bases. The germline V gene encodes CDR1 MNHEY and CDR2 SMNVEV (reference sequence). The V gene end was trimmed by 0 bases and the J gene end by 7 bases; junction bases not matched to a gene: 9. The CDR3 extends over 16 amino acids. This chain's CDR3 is CASSLSVPGGPNTQYF. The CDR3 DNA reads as TGTGCCAGCAGTTTATCGGTCCCGGGAGGGCCCAATACGCAGTATTTT.

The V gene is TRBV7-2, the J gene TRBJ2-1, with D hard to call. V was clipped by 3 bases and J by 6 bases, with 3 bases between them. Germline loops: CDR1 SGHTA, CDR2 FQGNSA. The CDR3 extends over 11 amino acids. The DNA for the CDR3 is TGTGCCAGCAGCTTCGGCAATGAGCAGTTCTTC. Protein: CASSFGNEQFF.

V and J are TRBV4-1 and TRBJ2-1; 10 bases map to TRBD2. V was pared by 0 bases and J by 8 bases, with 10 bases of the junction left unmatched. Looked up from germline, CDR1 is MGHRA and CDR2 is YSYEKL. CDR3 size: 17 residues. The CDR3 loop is CASSQEGELAGVYEQFF. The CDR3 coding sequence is TGCGCCAGCAGCCAAGAAGGCGAGCTAGCGGGAGTTTATGAGCAGTTCTTC.

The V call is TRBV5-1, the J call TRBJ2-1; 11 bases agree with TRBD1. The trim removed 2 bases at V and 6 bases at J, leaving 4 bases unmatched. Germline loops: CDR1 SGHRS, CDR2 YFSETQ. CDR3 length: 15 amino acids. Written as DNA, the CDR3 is TGCGCCAGCAGCTTCGGACAGGGGGCATCCAATGAGCAGTTCTTC. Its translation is CASSFGQGASNEQFF.

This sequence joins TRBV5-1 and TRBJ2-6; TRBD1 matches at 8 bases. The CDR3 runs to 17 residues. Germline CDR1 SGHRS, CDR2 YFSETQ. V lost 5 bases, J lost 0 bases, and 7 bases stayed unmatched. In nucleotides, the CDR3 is TGCGCCAGCAGTACCGGGACAGGCCTCTCTGGGGCCAACGTCCTGACTTTC. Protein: CASSTGTGLSGANVLTF.